The 5 T cell receptor beta chains in this list originate from one sample, sequenced in a study of radiotherapy plus CTLA-4 blockade in lung cancer. Repertoires were generated with immunoSEQ multiplex PCR, while TCRdb's copy carries only in-frame clones and drops some. The sample holds 81,000 or so clones, approximately 86% seen once. The sample in question was peripheral blood, obtained from a patient treated with radiotherapy plus ipilimumab. These receptors were taken from a human donor with non-small cell lung cancer who had stable disease on radiotherapy plus ipilimumab.

This chain links TRBV15 with TRBJ2-1, with a tentative D call TRBD2 (7 bases). The CDR3 is 15 residues long. The V and J ends lost 6 bases and 8 bases respectively, with 20 bases between them. CDR1 and CDR2 from the germline V gene are LNHNV and YYDKDF (reference sequence). CDR3 nucleotides: TGTGCCACCAGGGCTGGAGGGGGGGTGATCCATGAGCAGTTCTTC. This translates into CATRAGGGVIHEQFF.

This clone was seen only once. The junction departs from the called germline gene at one end, perhaps through a read error. The V call is TRBV7-7, the J call TRBJ2-2, with D perhaps TRBD1 (5 bases). This CDR3 contains 14 residues. Germline V gene data show CDR1 as SSHAT and CDR2 as FNYEAQ (reference sequence). In nucleotides, the CDR3 is TGTGCTAGCAGCTTAGGGGCGAACACCGGGGAGCTGTTTTTT. It encodes CASSLGANTGELFF.

The chain has TRBV9 and TRBJ2-1; 10 bases are a match to TRBD2. This CDR3 region has 17 residues. Looked up from germline, CDR1 is SGDLS and CDR2 is YYNGEE. With V trimmed by 0 bases and J by 6 bases, 9 bases remained unmatched. The CDR3 loop is CASSVDPASGSGNEQFF. The CDR3 DNA reads as TGTGCCAGCAGCGTAGACCCCGCTAGCGGGAGTGGCAATGAGCAGTTCTTC.

This clone came up once. The chain combines TRBV23-1 with TRBJ2-1; D is unclear. TRBV23-1 carries the ORF label, with uncertain function. CDR3 length equals 17 residues. Trimming shortened V by 0 bases and J by 3 bases, and 15 bases separated the two germline ends. This chain's CDR3 is CASSQSSFQAYYNEQFF. Written as DNA, the CDR3 is TGCGCCAGCAGTCAATCGTCGTTCCAGGCTTACTACAATGAGCAGTTCTTC.

This chain connects TRBV18 to TRBJ1-6; D ambiguous. This CDR3 is built from 15 residues. V gave up 4 bases and J gave up 7 bases, with 14 bases separating them. The germline V gene has CDR1 KGHSH and CDR2 LQKENI. CDR3 nucleotide sequence: TGTGCCAGCTCACACGGACGCATGGGGAATTCACCCCTCCACTTT. It yields the protein CASSHGRMGNSPLHF.